This T cell receptor beta chain was profiled in a study of STAT5B mutations in CD4+ large granular lymphocyte leukemia. Trimming took off 2 bases at V and 5 bases at J, with 7 bases between the two ends. Per the germline V gene, CDR1 is SGHTA and CDR2 is FQGNSA. The CDR3 consists of 12 residues. The method was immunoSEQ multiplex PCR; TCRdb's version includes in-frame clones alone and lacks a portion of them. The sample has about 38,000 clones, approximately 85% seen once. Material: CD4+ T cells from blood buffy coats. The source of this sequence is a human donor in good health. The chain couples TRBV7-2 to TRBJ2-7; possible D gene TRBD1, 6 bases. The CDR3 sequence is CASSLNRDEQYF. DNA for the CDR3: TGTGCCAGCAGCTTAAACAGGGACGAGCAGTACTTC.